A single sample gave rise to the 14 T cell receptor beta chains below, sequenced in a study of cytomegalovirus exposure and HLA in healthy donors. Only in-frame clones appear in the TCRdb table, and some are missing; sequencing was by immunoSEQ multiplex PCR. The table records a few hundred thousand clones, roughly 88% of them present only once. Sequences were obtained from PBMCs. Source of these receptors: a woman aged 18-35 years in good health and CMV-seronegative.

The chain recombines TRBV6-1 with TRBJ1-5; 7 bases are shared with TRBD1. Per germline, CDR1 MNHNS and CDR2 SASEGT. With 5 bases clipped from V and 0 bases from J, the junction kept 4 bases outside the gene matches. The CDR3 extends over 15 amino acids. The CDR3 protein is CASSLGQFSNQPQHF. The DNA of the CDR3 is TGTGCCAGCAGTTTGGGACAGTTTAGCAATCAGCCCCAGCATTTT.

The gene calls are TRBV7-9 and TRBJ2-5; 7 bases are a match to TRBD2. Trimming cost V 1 base and J 7 bases; bases outside gene matches: 3. Germline V gene data show CDR1 as SEHNR and CDR2 as FQNEAQ (reference sequence). CDR3 size: 13 residues. The CDR3 reads CASSLGWEGTQYF. The CDR3 nucleotides read TGTGCCAGCAGCTTAGGGTGGGAGGGGACCCAGTACTTC.

This rearrangement joins TRBV6-5 to TRBJ1-2; D is unclear. Trimming removed 0 bases at V and 4 bases at J, with 12 bases between. Germline CDR1 and CDR2: MNHEY and SVGAGI. The CDR3 extends over 15 amino acids. The CDR3 region has the DNA TGTGCCAGCAGTTACTCGGAACAGCCTATCTATGGCTACACCTTC. As protein: CASSYSEQPIYGYTF.

This chain joins TRBV2 and TRBJ2-7, with D maybe TRBD2 (5 bases). Trimming removed 7 bases from V and 2 bases from J, with 12 bases in between. Germline V lookup: CDR1 SNHLY, CDR2 FYNNEI. This CDR3 is 13 amino acids long. The CDR3 coding sequence is TGTGCCAGCAAGAGGGAGACCACCTACGAGCAGTACTTC. Translating it yields CASKRETTYEQYF.

The chain uses TRBV7-9 and TRBJ1-2; D is possibly TRBD1 (5 bases). The germline gives CDR1 SEHNR, CDR2 FQNEAQ (reference sequence). The CDR3 loop spans 14 amino acids. Trimming took off 5 bases at V and 0 bases at J, with 10 bases between the two ends. CDR3 loop: CASSPDTSNYGYTF. The DNA for the CDR3 is TGTGCCAGCAGCCCGGACACCTCTAACTATGGCTACACCTTC.

This clone was recorded a few times. The chain employs TRBV7-8 and TRBJ2-6; D not certain. The CDR3 is made up of 14 amino acids. From germline, CDR1 is SGHVS and CDR2 FQNEAQ. V gave up 2 bases and J gave up 2 bases, with 4 bases separating them. CDR3 amino acids: CASSLFAGANVLTF. The CDR3 DNA is TGTGCCAGCAGCTTATTCGCTGGGGCCAACGTCCTGACTTTC.

The chain combines TRBV7-6 with TRBJ2-1; TRBD2 matches at 8 bases. V dropped 5 bases and J dropped 7; count of bases not matched to a gene: 7. Germline CDR1 and CDR2: SGHVS and FNYEAQ. The CDR3 is made up of 14 amino acids. The DNA of the CDR3 is TGTGCCAGCAGCAGGGTTAGCGGGGTGAATGAGCAGTTCTTC. Protein product: CASSRVSGVNEQFF. Drawing the rest from reference TRBV7-6 and TRBJ2-1, the complete variable domain is GAGVSQSPRYKVTKRGQDVALRCDPISGHVSLYWYRQALGQGPEFLTYFNYEAQQDKSGLPNDRFSAERPEGSISTLTIQRTEQRDSAMYRCASSRVSGVNEQFFGPGTRLTVL.

The V call is TRBV5-6, the J call TRBJ1-2; D not resolved. V was trimmed by 2 bases and J by 5 bases, leaving 7 bases between them. CDR1 and CDR2 from the germline V gene are SGHDT and YYEEEE. The CDR3 loop spans 12 amino acids. The CDR3 nucleotides read TGTGCCAGCAGCTTTTCCAGTTATGGCTACACCTTC. Its translation: CASSFSSYGYTF.

About this clone itself: The sample has other DNA sequences that encode this CDR3 too. The CDR3 sequence: CAWSVNRGDYGYTF. CDR3 nucleotides: TGTGCCTGGAGTGTAAACAGGGGGGACTATGGCTACACCTTC. This sequence joins TRBV30 and TRBJ1-2; 8 bases fit TRBD1. This CDR3 contains 14 residues. The trim removed 0 bases at V and 3 bases at J, leaving 3 bases unmatched. Germline lookup yields CDR1 GTSNPN and CDR2 SVGIG (reference sequence).

The chain carries TRBV4-1 and TRBJ1-3; perhaps TRBD1 as D (6 bases). With 4 bases removed from V and 2 bases from J, the gap between germline ends came to 9 bases. The CDR3 loop spans 14 amino acids. CDR1 is MGHRA and CDR2 is YSYEKL in the germline V gene. The CDR3 nucleotides are TGCGCCAGCAGCCTAACAGGGACTGGAAACACCATATATTTT. Protein product: CASSLTGTGNTIYF.

The chain links TRBV19 to TRBJ2-6; D unresolved. Per germline, CDR1 LNHDA and CDR2 SQIVND (reference sequence). Trimming took 9 bases from V and 1 from J, leaving 10 bases between them. This CDR3 spans 14 amino acids. CDR3 amino acids: CASGEESGANVLTF. The CDR3 DNA reads TGTGCCAGCGGTGAGGAATCTGGGGCCAACGTCCTGACTTTC.

This chain connects TRBV5-1 to TRBJ2-7; 9 bases line up with TRBD2. The CDR3 length is 17 residues. Germline V gives CDR1 SGHRS, CDR2 YFSETQ. The ends lost 1 base at V and 7 bases at J; junction bases unmatched: 15. The CDR3 DNA reads TGCGCCAGCAGCTTGTTGGCTAGCGGGAAACTCCCGAATGAGCAGTACTTC. Translated, it gives CASSLLASGKLPNEQYF.

The sample holds one count of this clone. The chain has TRBV6-1 and TRBJ2-5; TRBD2 matches at 10 bases. J lost 2 bases, V lost 1 base, and 10 bases had no gene match. Germline V gene lookup returns CDR1 MNHNS and CDR2 SASEGT. This CDR3 has 18 amino acids. CDR3 amino acids: CASSEGAALAGVQETQYF. As DNA, the CDR3 is TGTGCCAGCAGTGAAGGGGCGGCGCTAGCGGGAGTACAAGAGACCCAGTACTTC.

The V call is TRBV29-1, the J call TRBJ2-1; 11 bases line up with TRBD1. The V segment lost 4 bases and the J segment 0 bases; nucleotides outside the gene matches: 11. Germline V lookup: CDR1 SQVTM, CDR2 ANQGSEA. This CDR3 spans 18 amino acids. CDR3 nucleotides: TGCAGCGTTGCCGGACAGGGGGCGGGTCCCTCCTCCTACAATGAGCAGTTCTTC. It is translated as CSVAGQGAGPSSYNEQFF.